The entry that follows covers one TCR beta chain sequence. The antigen is undetermined. This CDR3 region has 15 residues. One entry per CDR3 protein, called by TCRdb with MiXCR from the RT-PCR reads. The sample includes around 500,000 distinct CDR3 sequences, roughly 9.7% of them seen just once. These data come from a study of response to subunit inactivated influenza vaccine. Study conclusions and caveats: After each seasonal influenza vaccination, few new T cells are recruited, the authors suggested.

Sequences were derived from PBMCs from blood, sampled about 40 days after vaccination. The source is a man aged 45-60 years who received an inactivated influenza vaccine. This sequence joins TRBV5-2 and TRBJ2-1; TRBD2 is the table's D call, not checked against the DNA. TRBV5-2 is a pseudogene locus. CDR3 nucleotides: TGTGCCATGGGCCCCGGGACTAGCGTCTACAATGAGCAGTTCTTC. Its protein is CAMGPGTSVYNEQFF.